Each of the 23 T cell receptor beta chains below was sequenced from the same sample in a study of blood T cells in healthy people across ages. Primed by a sample-barcoded 5' primer and a J-beta primer mix, a second PCR proceeded for about 6 to 11 cycles. MiXCR, run by TCRdb on the 5' RACE reads, gives a single entry per CDR3 protein. The data contain about 680,000 distinct CDR3 sequences, around 48% of them singletons. Sample: blood. The receptors shown here come from a woman aged 55-69 years in good health.

Ten or more counts support this clonotype. The V and J genes are TRBV7-9 and TRBJ1-4; maybe TRBD1 (5 bases). Trimming removed 5 bases from V and 6 bases from J, with 13 bases in between. The CDR3 is 14 residues long. Germline CDR1 SEHNR, CDR2 FQNEAQ (reference sequence). CDR3 amino acids: CASSLRDGDEKLFF. The CDR3 nucleotides read TGTGCCAGCAGCCTCCGGGACGGAGATGAAAAACTGTTTTTT.

In its sample, this clonotype was seen many times. V usage is TRBV7-2 and J usage is TRBJ2-7, with 7 positions matching TRBD2. J lost 7 bases, V lost 5 bases, and 14 bases had no gene match. CDR3 length equals 15 residues. Germline assignment: CDR1 SGHTA and CDR2 FQGNSA. CDR3 in amino acids: CASSPAASGTREQYF. The CDR3 DNA reads TGTGCCAGCAGCCCCGCGGCTAGCGGAACTAGAGAGCAGTACTTC.

The genes are TRBV15 and TRBJ2-3; D gene unclear. CDR1 and CDR2 (germline): LNHNV, YYDKDF (reference sequence). This CDR3 region has 11 residues. Trimming took off 11 bases at V and 3 bases at J, with 9 bases between the two ends. CDR3 protein: CAAAGTDTQYF. The CDR3, as DNA: TGTGCCGCCGCCGGGACAGATACGCAGTATTTT.

The chain combines TRBV28 with TRBJ1-2, with D possibly matching TRBD1 (6 bases). In germline, CDR1 is MDHEN, CDR2 SYDVKM. With 7 bases removed from V and 4 bases from J, the gap between germline ends came to 16 bases. The CDR3 covers 14 residues. The CDR3 loop is CASTPGGAFYGYTF. Written as DNA, the CDR3 is TGTGCCAGCACTCCTGGGGGCGCATTCTATGGCTACACCTTC.

This chain links TRBV7-2 with TRBJ1-4; TRBD1 might be the D (6 bases). This CDR3 spans 13 amino acids. V shed 4 bases and J shed 10 bases, with 13 bases lying between them. Germline loops: CDR1 SGHTA, CDR2 FQGNSA. CDR3 coding DNA: TGTGCCAGCAGCTCACAGGGTGGGGGAAAACTGTTTTTT. The encoded protein is CASSSQGGGKLFF. The full variable domain, with the rest looked up from reference TRBV7-2 and TRBJ1-4, is GAGVSQSPSNKVTEKGKDVELRCDPISGHTALYWYRQSLGQGLEFLIYFQGNSAPDKSGLPSDRFSAERTGGSVSTLTIQRTQQEDSAVYLCASSSQGGGKLFFGSGTQLSVL.

The rearrangement links TRBV20-1 to TRBJ2-7; 12 bases match TRBD2. The ends lost 4 bases at V and 4 bases at J; junction bases unmatched: 2. The CDR3 is 13 amino acids. Germline lookup yields CDR1 DFQATT and CDR2 SNEGSKA (reference sequence). The DNA of the CDR3 is TGCAGTGCTAAGGGACTAGCGGGTTACGAGCAGTACTTC. This codes for CSAKGLAGYEQYF.

The chain is built from TRBV7-2 and TRBJ2-7, with 9 nucleotides matching TRBD1. Germline CDR1 and CDR2: SGHTA and FQGNSA. V gave up 6 bases and J gave up 0 bases; unmatched junction bases: 9. The CDR3 spans 16 residues. CDR3 sequence reads: CASRAGTGGSSYEQYF. The CDR3 DNA is TGTGCCAGCAGGGCCGGTACAGGGGGCAGCTCCTACGAGCAGTACTTC.

The CDR3 sequence is CASSSDQTDQETQYF. Here the CDR3 DNA reads TGTGCCAGCAGTTCCGACCAGACGGACCAAGAGACCCAGTACTTC. This chain uses TRBV27 with TRBJ2-5; D is undetermined. V lost 4 bases to trimming and J lost 0 bases, with 12 bases between them. The CDR3 is 15 amino acids. Germline V gives CDR1 MNHEY, CDR2 SMNVEV (reference sequence).

Note on this clonotype: Sequence at one end of the junction differs from germline and may be a read error. The chain couples TRBV7-3 to TRBJ1-2; D is uncertain. CDR3 length: 13 amino acids. From germline, CDR1 is SGHTA and CDR2 FQGTGA. The CDR3 DNA follows: TGTGCCGGCAGCTCGGACCCCTTTTATGGCTACACCTTC. It yields the protein CAGSSDPFYGYTF.

The chain has TRBV20-1 and TRBJ2-3; 14 bases match TRBD2. Germline-derived CDR1 and CDR2 are DFQATT and SNEGSKA (reference sequence). This CDR3 has 16 amino acids. The J segment lost 6 bases and the V segment lost 5 bases, leaving 10 bases of the junction unmatched. The CDR3 DNA follows: TGCAGTGCTCGAGCCTCGGGACTAGCGGGAGCTGATACGCAGTATTTT. It yields the protein CSARASGLAGADTQYF.

This clonotype was counted ten times or more. The chain recombines TRBV20-1 with TRBJ2-1; D is undetermined. The germline V gene has CDR1 DFQATT and CDR2 SNEGSKA (reference sequence). CDR3 length: 11 residues. Trimming left V 7 bases short and J 6 bases short, with 10 bases between. CDR3 sequence: CSGLYVNEQFF. CDR3 in DNA: TGCAGTGGCCTGTATGTCAATGAGCAGTTCTTC.

The V call is TRBV5-1, the J call TRBJ2-3; no firm D call. Germline CDR1 and CDR2: SGHRS and YFSETQ. Trimming removed 4 bases at V and 0 bases at J, with 9 bases between. There are 14 residues in the CDR3. CDR3: CASSRWDSTDTQYF. CDR3 coding DNA: TGCGCCAGCAGCAGGTGGGATAGCACAGATACGCAGTATTTT.

J is TRBJ2-7 and V is TRBV6-5; no clear D gene. Germline loops: CDR1 MNHEY, CDR2 SVGAGI. The CDR3 has 15 residues. V shed 0 bases and J shed 6 bases, with 15 bases lying between them. CDR3 protein: CASSYSGYGPGEQYF. DNA for the CDR3: TGTGCCAGCAGTTACTCCGGTTATGGACCGGGCGAGCAGTACTTC.

CDR3 sequence reads: CSAVQGSSGPIKNTEAFF. The CDR3 bases are TGCAGTGCTGTACAGGGGTCATCAGGCCCGATTAAGAACACTGAAGCTTTCTTT. V is TRBV20-1 and J is TRBJ1-1; 7 bases line up with TRBD1. The CDR3 has 18 amino acids. J was trimmed by 1 base and V by 5 bases; bases with no gene match: 19. CDR1 and CDR2 from the germline V gene are DFQATT and SNEGSKA (reference sequence).

The chain is built from TRBV29-1 and TRBJ1-4; 8 bases fit TRBD1. The trim removed 0 bases at V and 8 bases at J, leaving 8 bases unmatched. From germline, CDR1 is SQVTM and CDR2 ANQGSEA. The CDR3 is 15 residues long. The CDR3: CSVEDQGTGREKLFF. The CDR3 bases are TGCAGCGTTGAAGACCAGGGGACAGGAAGGGAAAAACTGTTTTTT. Based on the CDR3 plus reference TRBV29-1 and TRBJ1-4, the full variable domain is SAVISQKPSRDICQRGTSLTIQCQVDSQVTMMFWYRQQPGQSLTLIATANQGSEATYESGFVIDKFPISRPNLTFSTLTVSNMSPEDSSIYLCSVEDQGTGREKLFFGSGTQLSVL.

The chain's CDR3 is CSVEARSGGEWAKNIQYF. As DNA, the CDR3 is TGCAGCGTTGAAGCGAGGTCAGGGGGCGAATGGGCCAAAAACATTCAGTACTTC. The chain uses TRBV29-1 and TRBJ2-4, with TRBD1 matching over 8 bases. Germline V gene lookup returns CDR1 SQVTM and CDR2 ANQGSEA. The trim removed 1 base at V and 1 base at J, leaving 12 bases unmatched. CDR3 length equals 18 residues.

This clonotype showed up just a few times. The chain uses TRBV5-6 and TRBJ2-1; weak D call: TRBD2 (5 bases). The CDR3 sequence is 15 residues long. Germline V gene sequence: CDR1 SGHDT, CDR2 YYEEEE. V dropped 1 base and J dropped 1 base, with 9 bases sitting between them. The CDR3 sequence: CASSLLRGSYNEQFF. As DNA, the CDR3 is TGTGCCAGCAGCTTGTTGCGCGGGTCCTACAATGAGCAGTTCTTC. Full variable domain (missing parts from reference TRBV5-6 and TRBJ2-1): DAGVTQSPTHLIKTRGQQVTLRCSPKSGHDTVSWYQQALGQGPQFIFQYYEEEERQRGNFPDRFSGHQFPNYSSELNVNALLLGDSALYLCASSLLRGSYNEQFFGPGTRLTVL.

In regard to this clonotype: One end of the junction fails to match germline, which may point to a read error. The chain uses TRBV7-9 and TRBJ2-5; D is possibly TRBD1 (6 bases). The CDR3 is 14 residues long. Germline values: CDR1 SEHNR, CDR2 FQNEAQ (reference sequence). CDR3 DNA: TGTACCAGCAGTCGAAGGACAGAGCAAGAGACCCAGTACTTC. Translation: CTSSRRTEQETQYF.

Concerning this clonotype itself: The germline gene is not matched at one end of the junction; a read error may be the cause. The V and J genes are TRBV9 and TRBJ1-1, with unresolved D. CDR3 length: 15 residues. Germline-derived CDR1 and CDR2 are SGDLS and YYNGEE. For the CDR3, the DNA is TGTGTCAGCAGCCCCGGCGGGTCCAGGCAAACTGAAGCTTTCTTT. This codes for CVSSPGGSRQTEAFF.

The rearrangement joins TRBV7-2 to TRBJ2-2, with 10 bases lining up with TRBD2. The germline gives CDR1 SGHTA, CDR2 FQGNSA. CDR3 length: 14 residues. V shed 5 bases and J 4 bases; nucleotides not matched to a gene: 1. CDR3: CASSPSGSTGELFF. CDR3 sequence (DNA): TGTGCCAGCAGCCCTAGCGGGAGCACCGGGGAGCTGTTTTTT.

The chain carries TRBV4-3 and TRBJ2-1; 10 bases fit TRBD1. Germline V gives CDR1 LGHNA, CDR2 YSLEER. CDR3 length equals 14 residues. V was clipped by 4 bases and J by 6 bases; unmatched bases: 3. CDR3 coding DNA: TGCGCCAGCAGCCGCGACAGGGGGCTCAATGAGCAGTTCTTC. It yields the protein CASSRDRGLNEQFF.

This chain links TRBV27 with TRBJ2-4; no reliable D call. The J call is in doubt because the DNA end fits TRBJ2-7 better. The CDR3 totals 13 residues. Germline-derived CDR1 and CDR2 are MNHEY and SMNVEV (reference sequence). The CDR3 DNA reads TGTGCCAGCACCCCACAGAACTCCTACGAGCAGTACTTC. Translation: CASTPQNSYEQYF.

CDR3 in amino acids: CASGDGSALKAYEQYF. The CDR3 coding sequence is TGTGCCAGCGGAGACGGGAGTGCACTGAAGGCCTACGAGCAGTACTTC. The chain recombines TRBV6-1 with TRBJ2-7, with a tentative D call TRBD2 (6 bases). Germline loops: CDR1 MNHNS, CDR2 SASEGT. V lost 8 bases, J lost 2 bases, and 22 bases lay in between. The CDR3 loop spans 16 amino acids.